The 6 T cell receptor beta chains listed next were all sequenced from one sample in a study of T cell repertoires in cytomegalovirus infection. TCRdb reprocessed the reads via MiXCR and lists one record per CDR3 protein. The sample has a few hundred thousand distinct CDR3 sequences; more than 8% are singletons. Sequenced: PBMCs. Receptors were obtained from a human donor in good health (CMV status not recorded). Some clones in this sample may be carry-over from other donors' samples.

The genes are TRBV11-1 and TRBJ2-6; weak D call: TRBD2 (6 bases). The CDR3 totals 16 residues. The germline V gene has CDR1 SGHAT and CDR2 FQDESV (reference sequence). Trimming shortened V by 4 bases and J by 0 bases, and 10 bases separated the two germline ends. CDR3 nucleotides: TGTGCCAGCAGCTCGGACGGGGGCTCTGGGGCCAACGTCCTGACTTTC. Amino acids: CASSSDGGSGANVLTF.

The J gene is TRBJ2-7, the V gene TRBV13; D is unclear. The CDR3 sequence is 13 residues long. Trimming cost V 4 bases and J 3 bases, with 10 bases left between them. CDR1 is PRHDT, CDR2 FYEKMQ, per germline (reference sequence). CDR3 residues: CASSYRTVYEQYF. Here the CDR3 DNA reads TGTGCCAGCAGCTATAGGACGGTCTACGAGCAGTACTTC.

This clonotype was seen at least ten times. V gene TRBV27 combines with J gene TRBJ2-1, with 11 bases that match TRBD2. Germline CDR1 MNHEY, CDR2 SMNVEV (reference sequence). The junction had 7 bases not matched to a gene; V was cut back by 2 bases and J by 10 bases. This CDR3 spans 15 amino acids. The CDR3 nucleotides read TGTGCCAGCAGTTTACGGTGGACTAGCGGGTGGGAGCAGTTCTTC. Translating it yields CASSLRWTSGWEQFF.

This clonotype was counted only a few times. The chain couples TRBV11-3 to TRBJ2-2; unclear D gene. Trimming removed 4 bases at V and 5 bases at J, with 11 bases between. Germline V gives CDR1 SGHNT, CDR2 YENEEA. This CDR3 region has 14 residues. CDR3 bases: TGTGCCAGCAGCTGGGGATATTGGACCGGGGAGCTGTTTTTT. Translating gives CASSWGYWTGELFF.

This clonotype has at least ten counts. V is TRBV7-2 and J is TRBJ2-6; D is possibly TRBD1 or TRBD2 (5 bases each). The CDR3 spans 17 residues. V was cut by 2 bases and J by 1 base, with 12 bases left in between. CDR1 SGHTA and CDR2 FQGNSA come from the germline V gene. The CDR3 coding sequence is TGTGCCAGCAGCTTACCGGGACGGACATCTGGGGCCAACGTCCTGACTTTC. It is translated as CASSLPGRTSGANVLTF.

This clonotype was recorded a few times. DNA for the CDR3: TGTGCCAGCAGCCAAGATAGGACTAGCGGGAGCAATGAGCAGTTCTTC. It encodes CASSQDRTSGSNEQFF. V is TRBV14 and J is TRBJ2-1; 13 bases are a match to TRBD2. The CDR3 covers 16 residues. CDR1 and CDR2 (germline): SGHDN, FVKESK. Germline trimming cut 0 bases from V and 6 bases from J; bases unmatched to any gene: 2.